The rows below give T cell receptor beta chains drawn from one sample of a study of T cells in narcolepsy. Sequencing was performed with immunoSEQ multiplex PCR; in TCRdb, only in-frame clones are kept and a portion is missing. Of 20,000 to 25,000 clones listed, approximately 90% are singletons. Sequencing was done on a sample of CD45RA- memory CD4+ T cells from PBMCs. These receptor sequences come from a human donor with narcolepsy. Each CDR3 is given with its conserved first and last residue. Each record gives: V gene, D gene, J gene, clone size, CDR3 protein, CDR3 DNA. A D gene is named only where the DNA matches it firmly. Some rows mark clone size as missing; the rest say once, few, many or name a class of expanded clone.

V gene: TRBV4-3
D gene: TRBD2
J gene: TRBJ2-3
clone size: NA
CDR3 protein: CASSRGLAGPSDTQYF
CDR3 DNA: TGCGCCAGCAGCCGAGGGCTAGCGGGCCCTTCAGATACGCAGTATTTT

V gene: TRBV7-8
D gene: NA
J gene: TRBJ1-2
clone size: NA
CDR3 protein: CASSSYVGQSYGYTF
CDR3 DNA: TGTGCCAGCAGCTCCTACGTCGGACAGAGCTATGGCTACACCTTC

V gene: TRBV6-1
D gene: NA
J gene: TRBJ2-7
clone size: NA
CDR3 protein: CASSEIGWTYEQYF
CDR3 DNA: TGTGCCAGCAGTGAAATTGGCTGGACCTACGAGCAGTACTTC

V gene: TRBV5-5
D gene: NA
J gene: TRBJ2-1
clone size: NA
CDR3 protein: CASSLRWESSYNEQFF
CDR3 DNA: TGTGCCAGCAGCTTGAGGTGGGAGAGCTCCTACAATGAGCAGTTCTTC

V gene: TRBV20-1
D gene: NA
J gene: TRBJ1-1
clone size: NA
CDR3 protein: CRCGNTEAFF
CDR3 DNA: TGTAGGTGCGGGAACACTGAAGCTTTCTTT

V gene: TRBV28
D gene: NA
J gene: TRBJ1-2
clone size: NA
CDR3 protein: CASSLWNVVGGYTF
CDR3 DNA: TGTGCCAGCAGTTTATGGAACGTGGTGGGTGGCTACACCTTC

V gene: TRBV28
D gene: NA
J gene: TRBJ1-3
clone size: NA
CDR3 protein: CATTGRGRNGNTIYF
CDR3 DNA: TGTGCCACTACCGGCAGGGGACGGAATGGAAACACCATATATTTT

V gene: TRBV5-1
D gene: NA
J gene: TRBJ2-6
clone size: NA
CDR3 protein: CASSFRVGANVLTF
CDR3 DNA: TGCGCCAGCAGCTTCAGGGTGGGGGCCAACGTCCTGACTTTC

V gene: TRBV6-1
D gene: TRBD2
J gene: TRBJ2-3
clone size: few
CDR3 protein: CASSDPATSGSTDTQYF
CDR3 DNA: TGTGCCAGCAGTGACCCGGCGACTAGCGGAAGCACAGATACGCAGTATTTT

V gene: TRBV4-1
D gene: NA
J gene: TRBJ1-5
clone size: NA
CDR3 protein: CASRQTGLNQPQHF
CDR3 DNA: TGCGCCAGCAGACAGACGGGTCTCAATCAGCCCCAGCATTTT

V gene: TRBV4-2
D gene: NA
J gene: TRBJ1-4
clone size: NA
CDR3 protein: CASSDGGGYEKLFF
CDR3 DNA: TGTGCCAGCAGCGACGGCGGAGGGTATGAAAAACTGTTTTTT

V gene: TRBV7-2
D gene: NA
J gene: TRBJ2-1
clone size: NA
CDR3 protein: CASRIGSRTEQFF
CDR3 DNA: TGTGCCAGCAGAATAGGGTCCCGGACTGAGCAGTTCTTC

V gene: TRBV10-3
D gene: NA
J gene: TRBJ2-7
clone size: NA
CDR3 protein: CAISDATARNSYEQYF
CDR3 DNA: TGTGCCATCAGTGACGCTACGGCCAGAAACTCCTACGAGCAGTACTTC

V gene: TRBV7-9
D gene: NA
J gene: TRBJ2-7
clone size: NA
CDR3 protein: CASSLDLSSYEQYF
CDR3 DNA: TGTGCCAGCAGCCTCGACCTGAGCTCCTACGAGCAGTACTTC

V gene: TRBV5-4
D gene: TRBD2
J gene: TRBJ2-7
clone size: NA
CDR3 protein: CASSLSSGTAYEQYF
CDR3 DNA: TGTGCCAGCAGCTTGTCTAGCGGGACGGCCTACGAGCAGTACTTC

V gene: TRBV29-1
D gene: TRBD1
J gene: TRBJ1-1
clone size: NA
CDR3 protein: CSSGGQGAQMAMNTEAFF
CDR3 DNA: TGCAGCTCAGGCGGACAGGGGGCGCAAATGGCCATGAACACTGAAGCTTTCTTT

V gene: TRBV4-1
D gene: NA
J gene: TRBJ1-5
clone size: NA
CDR3 protein: CASSQDFYGRKNQPQHF
CDR3 DNA: TGCGCCAGCAGCCAAGATTTTTACGGACGGAAAAATCAGCCCCAGCATTTT

V gene: TRBV10-2
D gene: NA
J gene: TRBJ2-5
clone size: NA
CDR3 protein: CASRDYPRGETQYF
CDR3 DNA: TGCGCCAGCAGGGACTACCCAAGGGGGGAGACCCAGTACTTC

V gene: TRBV18
D gene: NA
J gene: TRBJ1-1
clone size: NA
CDR3 protein: CASSPLMQGNTEAFF
CDR3 DNA: TGTGCCAGCTCACCACTCATGCAGGGCAACACTGAAGCTTTCTTT

V gene: TRBV11-3
D gene: NA
J gene: TRBJ2-1
clone size: NA
CDR3 protein: CASSLVGRVGEQFF
CDR3 DNA: TGTGCCAGCAGCTTAGTAGGCAGGGTGGGTGAGCAGTTCTTC

V gene: TRBV28
D gene: NA
J gene: TRBJ2-7
clone size: NA
CDR3 protein: CASSLGGRGEQYF
CDR3 DNA: TGTGCCAGCAGTTTAGGGGGGCGAGGCGAGCAGTACTTC

V gene: TRBV28
D gene: NA
J gene: TRBJ1-1
clone size: NA
CDR3 protein: CASSQRGTGTGAFF
CDR3 DNA: TGTGCCAGCAGCCAACGAGGGACGGGGACGGGAGCTTTCTTT